The rows below give T cell receptor beta chains drawn from one sample of a study of human T cells and chemical hapten exposure. From the RACE reads, TCRdb called clonotypes with MiXCR, one entry per CDR3 protein. The repertoire consists of 74,000 or so distinct CDR3 sequences, with approximately 10% occurring once and the leading ten covering 1.1% to 1.5%. The starting material was whole blood, obtained in connection with sensitization to the hapten diphenylcyclopropenone (DPC). These receptors originate from a woman aged 45 to 65 with alopecia areata. Some clones in this sample may be carry-over from other donors' samples. Each CDR3 is given with its conserved first and last residue. The D gene is left open where the match is weak. Some rows have no size entry. The others give once, few or many, or a class for an expanded clone.

J gene,D gene,V gene,clone size,CDR3 protein,CDR3 DNA
TRBJ2-2,-,TRBV6-2/TRBV6-3,-,CASSIVDRTGELFF,TGTGCCAGCAGCATTGTAGATCGTACCGGGGAGCTGTTTTTT
TRBJ2-7,TRBD2,TRBV30,-,CAWTRPGTSGEQYF,TGTGCCTGGACCCGTCCCGGGACTAGTGGCGAGCAGTACTTC
TRBJ1-1,-,TRBV12-3/TRBV12-4,-,CASSPVVERAEAFF,TGTGCCAGCAGCCCCGTGGTGGAAAGAGCTGAAGCTTTCTTT
TRBJ2-7,TRBD2,TRBV5-1,-,CASSLGETSGSPHF,TGCGCCAGCAGCTTGGGGGAGACTAGCGGGAGCCCGCACTTC
TRBJ1-5,TRBD1,TRBV19,few,CASSWDRVSNQPQHF,TGTGCCAGTAGTTGGGACAGGGTGAGCAATCAGCCCCAGCATTTT
TRBJ2-5,-,TRBV11-1,few,CASSLAGTGRYF,TGTGCCAGCAGCTTAGCGGGGACGGGTCGGTACTTC
TRBJ2-1,-,TRBV18,many,CASSTDLGGAGNNEQFF,TGTGCCAGCTCAACTGACCTAGGGGGAGCGGGAAACAATGAGCAGTTCTTC
TRBJ1-1,-,TRBV29-1,-,CSVEVPLWTEAFF,TGCAGCGTTGAGGTCCCACTGTGGACTGAAGCTTTCTTT
TRBJ1-2,-,TRBV6-5,few,CASSWAGLGKANYGYTF,TGTGCCAGCAGTTGGGCGGGACTCGGAAAGGCTAACTATGGCTACACCTTC
TRBJ1-4,TRBD1,TRBV9,-,CASSATPRTGANEKLFF,TGTGCCAGCAGCGCGACCCCTAGGACAGGGGCTAATGAAAAACTGTTTTTT
TRBJ2-5,TRBD2,TRBV4-2,-,CASSQAGEGETQYF,TGTGCCAGCAGCCAAGCGGGGGAGGGGGAGACCCAGTACTTC
TRBJ2-1,-,TRBV18,few,CASSLDWGSYNEQFF,TGTGCCAGCTCATTGGACTGGGGCTCCTACAATGAGCAGTTCTTC
TRBJ2-3,-,TRBV6-5,-,CASSVRQTSTDTQYF,TGTGCCAGCAGTGTCCGACAGACTAGCACAGATACGCAGTATTTT
TRBJ1-3,-,TRBV10-2,many,CASSDGRLLRTGNTIYF,TGCGCCAGCAGTGACGGGAGACTTCTACGGACTGGAAACACCATATATTTT
TRBJ2-3,-,TRBV10-3,-,CAISEGDTQYF,TGTGCCATCAGTGAGGGAGATACGCAGTATTTT
TRBJ2-3,-,TRBV29-1,-,CSVATTDTQYF,TGCAGCGTTGCCACCACAGATACGCAGTATTTT
TRBJ2-2,-,TRBV30,-,CAFTGSTKGELFF,TGTGCCTTCACAGGGAGTACTAAGGGGGAGCTGTTTTTT
TRBJ2-7,-,TRBV28,few,CASSFGGTVEQYF,TGTGCCAGCAGTTTTGGGGGGACCGTTGAGCAGTACTTC
TRBJ1-2,-,TRBV20-1,few,CSARPQGGGYTF,TGCAGTGCTAGGCCACAGGGTGGAGGCTACACCTTC
TRBJ2-3,TRBD1,TRBV10-3,many,CAIKAGGRTDTQYF,TGTGCCATCAAAGCAGGGGGCAGGACAGATACGCAGTATTTT
TRBJ2-1,-,TRBV5-4,few,CASSLVGGPRDEQFF,TGTGCCAGCAGCTTGGTTGGGGGGCCCAGGGATGAGCAGTTCTTC
TRBJ1-1,TRBD1,TRBV6-2/TRBV6-3,-,CASSRNRDRYF,TGTGCCAGCAGTCGGAACCGGGACAGGTACTTT
TRBJ2-4,TRBD2,TRBV29-1,many,CSVEGVTSTSGIPNIQYF,TGCAGCGTTGAAGGGGTGACCTCGACTAGCGGGATACCAAACATTCAGTACTTC
TRBJ2-2,-,TRBV6-4,few,CASSDSTPGGELFF,TGTGCCAGCAGTGACTCGACTCCTGGAGGGGAGCTGTTTTTT
TRBJ2-7,-,TRBV4-2,-,CASSQGLPEGSGTMYEQYF,TGTGCCAGCAGCCAAGGACTACCCGAAGGGTCGGGAACGATGTACGAGCAGTACTTC
TRBJ1-4,TRBD1,TRBV19,-,CASSIPGTGYEKLFF,TGTGCCAGTAGTATACCCGGGACAGGGTACGAAAAACTGTTTTTT
TRBJ2-6,-,TRBV11-2,many,CASSLVRSGANVLTF,TGTGCCAGCAGCTTAGTCCGCTCTGGGGCCAACGTCCTGACTTTC
TRBJ2-3,TRBD2,TRBV4-3,few,CASSRGTSGSTDTQYF,TGCGCCAGCAGCCGCGGGACTAGCGGTAGCACAGATACGCAGTATTTT
TRBJ1-6,-,TRBV9,many,CASSASVNSPLHF,TGTGCCAGCAGCGCCTCCGTGAATTCACCCCTCCACTTT
TRBJ2-3,-,TRBV11-3,-,CASSLGEADTQYF,TGTGCCAGCAGCTTAGGGGAGGCAGATACGCAGTATTTT
TRBJ2-2,TRBD2,TRBV7-3,few,CASSSGLAANTGELFF,TGTGCCAGCAGCTCCGGACTAGCGGCGAACACCGGGGAGCTGTTTTTT
TRBJ2-3,TRBD2,TRBV14,-,CASSMIAGMADTQYF,TGTGCCAGCAGCATGATAGCGGGAATGGCAGATACGCAGTATTTT
TRBJ2-3,TRBD1,TRBV7-2,many,CASSLAGTGEDTQYF,TGTGCCAGCAGCTTAGCCGGGACAGGGGAGGATACGCAGTATTTT
TRBJ2-4,-,TRBV6-6,-,CASSTPGQAKNIQYF,TGTGCCAGCAGTACTCCGGGACAAGCCAAAAACATTCAGTACTTC
TRBJ2-7,-,TRBV11-2,-,CASSSSPEEQYF,TGTGCCAGCAGCTCCTCCCCGGAGGAGCAGTACTTC
TRBJ1-1,TRBD1,TRBV29-1,many,CSVDSGTGGRAFF,TGCAGCGTTGACTCCGGGACAGGGGGGAGAGCTTTCTTT
TRBJ2-7,TRBD2,TRBV5-6,once,CASSPAGGPVNEQYF,TGTGCCAGCAGCCCAGCGGGAGGGCCGGTCAACGAGCAGTACTTC
TRBJ2-3,-,TRBV7-9,-,CASSRPGALDTQYF,TGTGCCAGCAGCCGTCCGGGAGCCTTGGATACGCAGTATTTT
TRBJ1-6,TRBD1,TRBV7-9,many,CASSFTASDRGNSPLHF,TGTGCCAGCAGCTTTACAGCTTCGGACAGGGGTAATTCACCCCTCCACTTT
TRBJ2-5,-,TRBV29-1,many,CSVKKQGETQYF,TGCAGCGTGAAAAAACAGGGAGAGACCCAGTACTTC
TRBJ1-5,-,TRBV6-2/TRBV6-3,few,CASTLGPHQPQHF,TGTGCCAGCACCCTGGGCCCCCATCAGCCCCAGCATTTT
TRBJ2-4,-,TRBV28,-,CASSPIPPAKNIQYF,TGTGCCAGCAGCCCGATACCGCCGGCCAAAAACATTCAGTACTTC
TRBJ1-4,-,TRBV28,-,CASRGPPNEKLFF,TGTGCCAGCAGGGGGCCGCCTAATGAAAAACTGTTTTTT
TRBJ2-7,-,TRBV5-1,few,CASSLEGEQYF,TGCGCCAGCAGCTTGGAGGGCGAGCAGTACTTC
TRBJ1-1,-,TRBV12-3/TRBV12-4,-,CASSPIGAYEAFF,TGTGCCAGCAGCCCCATAGGGGCTTATGAAGCTTTCTTT
TRBJ2-5,-,TRBV5-1,-,CASSFRGETQYF,TGCGCCAGCAGCTTCCGGGGGGAGACCCAGTACTTC
TRBJ2-5,TRBD1,TRBV27,many,CASKAGRGRTETQYF,TGTGCCAGCAAGGCGGGCAGGGGGCGCACGGAGACCCAGTACTTC
TRBJ2-2,TRBD1,TRBV19,few,CASSGGQVHGGELFF,TGTGCCAGTAGTGGTGGACAGGTGCACGGCGGGGAGCTGTTTTTT
TRBJ2-3,-,TRBV7-2,few,CASSRQRDTQYF,TGTGCCAGCAGCCGTCAGAGAGATACGCAGTATTTT
TRBJ2-7,TRBD2,TRBV4-2,-,CASSQGLAATYEQYF,TGTGCCAGCAGCCAAGGACTAGCGGCTACCTACGAGCAGTACTTC
TRBJ2-3,-,TRBV20-1,few,CSPLNTDTQYF,TGCAGCCCTTTGAACACAGATACGCAGTATTTT